This paragraph reports one TCR beta chain. Authors' processing steps: Cell counts per sample came from amplifying reference gene primers. Repertoires were generated with immunoSEQ multiplex PCR, while TCRdb's copy carries only in-frame clones and drops some. V, J and clone size reflect that table, while D and trimming were determined from the DNA. The repertoire holds some 400,000 clones, with roughly 86% as singletons. The Seattle site enrolled patients during active infection and followed them longitudinally. This sample was taken from a study of blood T cell repertoires in COVID-19. V lost 0 bases, J lost 4 bases, and 11 bases stayed unmatched. In germline, CDR1 is SNHLY, CDR2 FYNNEI. CDR3 length: 18 residues.

The chain is built from TRBV2 and TRBJ2-7; 11 positions agree with TRBD2. This receptor was identified in a woman aged 30 to 39 with COVID-19, enrolled during active disease. Input material: peripheral blood. The CDR3 loop is CASSEADSPGLAAYEQYF. The CDR3 DNA sequence: TGTGCCAGCAGTGAAGCGGACAGTCCGGGACTAGCGGCATACGAGCAGTACTTC.